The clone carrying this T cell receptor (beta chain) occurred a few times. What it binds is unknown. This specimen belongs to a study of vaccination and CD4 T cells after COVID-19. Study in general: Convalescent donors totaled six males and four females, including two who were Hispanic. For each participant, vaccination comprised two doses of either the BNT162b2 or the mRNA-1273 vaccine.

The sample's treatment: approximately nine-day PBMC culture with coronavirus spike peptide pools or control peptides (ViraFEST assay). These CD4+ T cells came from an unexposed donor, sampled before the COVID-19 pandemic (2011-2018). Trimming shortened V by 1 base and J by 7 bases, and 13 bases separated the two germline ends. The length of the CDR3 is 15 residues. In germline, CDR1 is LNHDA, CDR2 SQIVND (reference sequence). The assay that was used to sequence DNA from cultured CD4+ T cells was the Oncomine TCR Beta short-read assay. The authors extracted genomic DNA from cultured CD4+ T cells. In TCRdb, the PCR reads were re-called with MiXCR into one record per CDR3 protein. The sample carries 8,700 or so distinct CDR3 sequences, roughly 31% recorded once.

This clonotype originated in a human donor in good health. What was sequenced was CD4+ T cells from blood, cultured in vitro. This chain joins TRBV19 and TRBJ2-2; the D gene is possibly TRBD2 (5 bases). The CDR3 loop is CASSIAPHSGGELFF. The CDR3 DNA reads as TGTGCCAGTAGTATAGCCCCTCACAGCGGCGGGGAGCTGTTTTTT.